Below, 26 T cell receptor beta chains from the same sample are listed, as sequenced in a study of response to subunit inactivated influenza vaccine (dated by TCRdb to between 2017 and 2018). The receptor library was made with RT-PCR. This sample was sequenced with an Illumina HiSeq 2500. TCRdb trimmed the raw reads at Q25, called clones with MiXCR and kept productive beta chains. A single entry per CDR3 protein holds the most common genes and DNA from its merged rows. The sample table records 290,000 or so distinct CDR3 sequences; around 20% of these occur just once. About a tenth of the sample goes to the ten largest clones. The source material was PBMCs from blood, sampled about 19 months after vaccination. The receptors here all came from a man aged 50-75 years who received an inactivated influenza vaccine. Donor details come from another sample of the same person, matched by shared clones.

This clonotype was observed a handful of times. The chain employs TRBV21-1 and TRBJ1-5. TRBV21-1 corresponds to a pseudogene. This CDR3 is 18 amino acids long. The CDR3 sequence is CASSKDPWEGGGNQPQHF. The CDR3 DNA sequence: TGTGCCAGCAGCAAAGACCCATGGGAGGGAGGGGGCAATCAGCCCCAGCATTTT.

This CDR3 is CSALTGGYQPQHF. The CDR3 nucleotides read TGCAGTGCGTTAACAGGGGGGTATCAGCCCCAGCATTTT. The chain is built from TRBV20-1 and TRBJ1-5; TRBD1 matches at 8 bases. The ends lost 6 bases at V and 5 bases at J; junction bases unmatched: 6. Germline V CDR1 and CDR2: DFQATT, SNEGSKA (reference sequence). The CDR3 length is 13 residues.

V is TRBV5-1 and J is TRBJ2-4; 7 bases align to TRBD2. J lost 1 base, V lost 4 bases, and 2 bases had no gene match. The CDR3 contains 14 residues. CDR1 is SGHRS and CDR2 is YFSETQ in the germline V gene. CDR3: CASSPGGAKNIQYF. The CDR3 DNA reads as TGCGCCAGCAGCCCCGGGGGGGCCAAAAACATTCAGTACTTC.

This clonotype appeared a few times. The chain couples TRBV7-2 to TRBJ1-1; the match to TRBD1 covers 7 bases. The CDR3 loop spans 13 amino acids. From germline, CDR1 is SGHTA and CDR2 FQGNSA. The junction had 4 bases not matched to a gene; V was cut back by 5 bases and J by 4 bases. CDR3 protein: CASSPRQGTEAFF. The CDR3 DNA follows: TGTGCCAGCAGCCCGAGACAGGGCACTGAAGCTTTCTTT.

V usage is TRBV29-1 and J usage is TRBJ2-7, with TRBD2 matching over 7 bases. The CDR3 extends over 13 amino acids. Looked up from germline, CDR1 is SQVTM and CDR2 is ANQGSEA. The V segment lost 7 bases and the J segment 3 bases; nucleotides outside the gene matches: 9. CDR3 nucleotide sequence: TGCAGCGCCTCGGCTAGCGGACGCTACGAGCAGTACTTC. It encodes CSASASGRYEQYF.

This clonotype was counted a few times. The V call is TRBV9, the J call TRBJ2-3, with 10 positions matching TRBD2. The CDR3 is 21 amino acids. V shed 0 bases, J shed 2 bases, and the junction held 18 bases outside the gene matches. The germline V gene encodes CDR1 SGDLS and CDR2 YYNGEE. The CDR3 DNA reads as TGTGCCAGCAGCGTAGCGGGTCTAAGGTACTTGCTAGCGGGGGACACAGATACGCAGTATTTT. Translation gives CASSVAGLRYLLAGDTDTQYF.

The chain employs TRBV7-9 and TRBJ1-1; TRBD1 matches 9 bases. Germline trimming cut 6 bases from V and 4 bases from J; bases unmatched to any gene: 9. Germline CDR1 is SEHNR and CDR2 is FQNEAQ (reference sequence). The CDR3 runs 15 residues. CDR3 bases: TGTGCCAGCAGACCACAGGGGGCGCAGGGCACTGAAGCTTTCTTT. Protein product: CASRPQGAQGTEAFF.

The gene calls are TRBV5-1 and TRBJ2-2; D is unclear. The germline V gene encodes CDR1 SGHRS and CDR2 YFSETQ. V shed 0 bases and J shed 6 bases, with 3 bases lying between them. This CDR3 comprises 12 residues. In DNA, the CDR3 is TGCGCCAGCAGCTTGGATGCCGGGGAGCTGTTTTTT. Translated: CASSLDAGELFF. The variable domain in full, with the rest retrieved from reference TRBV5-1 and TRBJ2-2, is KAGVTQTPRYLIKTRGQQVTLSCSPISGHRSVSWYQQTPGQGLQFLFEYFSETQRNKGNFPGRFSGRQFSNSRSEMNVSTLELGDSALYLCASSLDAGELFFGEGSRLTVL.

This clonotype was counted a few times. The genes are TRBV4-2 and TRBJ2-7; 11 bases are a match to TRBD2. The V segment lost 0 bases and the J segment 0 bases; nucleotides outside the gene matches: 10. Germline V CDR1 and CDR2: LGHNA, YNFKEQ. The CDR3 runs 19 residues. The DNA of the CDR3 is TGTGCCAGCAGCCAAGATTTTCTAGCGGGAGGACGCCGCTCCTACGAGCAGTACTTC. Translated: CASSQDFLAGGRRSYEQYF.

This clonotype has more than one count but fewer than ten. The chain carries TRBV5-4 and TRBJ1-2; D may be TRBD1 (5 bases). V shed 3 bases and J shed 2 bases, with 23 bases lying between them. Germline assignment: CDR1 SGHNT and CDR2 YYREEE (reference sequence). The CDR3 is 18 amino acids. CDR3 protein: CASSSQVAQGAINYGYTF. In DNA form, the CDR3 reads TGTGCCAGCAGCTCTCAAGTCGCGCAGGGCGCTATCAACTATGGCTACACCTTC.

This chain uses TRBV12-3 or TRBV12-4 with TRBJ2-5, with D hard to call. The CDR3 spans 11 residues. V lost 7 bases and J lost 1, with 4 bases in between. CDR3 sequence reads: CASKGQETQYF. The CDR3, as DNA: TGTGCCAGCAAGGGCCAAGAGACCCAGTACTTC.

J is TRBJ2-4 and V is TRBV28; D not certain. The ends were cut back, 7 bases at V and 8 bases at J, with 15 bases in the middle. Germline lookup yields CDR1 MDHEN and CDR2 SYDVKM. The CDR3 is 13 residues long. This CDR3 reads CASTLQRWDIQYF. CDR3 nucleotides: TGTGCCAGCACCCTCCAACGGTGGGACATTCAGTACTTC.

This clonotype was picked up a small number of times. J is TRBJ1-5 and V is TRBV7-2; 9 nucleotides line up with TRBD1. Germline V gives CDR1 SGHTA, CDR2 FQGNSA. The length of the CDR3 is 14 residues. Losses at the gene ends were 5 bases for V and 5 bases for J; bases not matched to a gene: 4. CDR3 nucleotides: TGTGCCAGCAGCGGGACAGGGCGCTATCAGCCCCAGCATTTT. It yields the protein CASSGTGRYQPQHF.

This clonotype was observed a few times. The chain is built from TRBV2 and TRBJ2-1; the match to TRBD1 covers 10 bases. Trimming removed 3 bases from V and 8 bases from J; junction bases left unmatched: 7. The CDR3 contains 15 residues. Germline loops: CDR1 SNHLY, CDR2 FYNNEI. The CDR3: CASSDPGQGIHEQFF. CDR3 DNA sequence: TGTGCCAGCAGTGACCCGGGACAGGGGATTCATGAGCAGTTCTTC.

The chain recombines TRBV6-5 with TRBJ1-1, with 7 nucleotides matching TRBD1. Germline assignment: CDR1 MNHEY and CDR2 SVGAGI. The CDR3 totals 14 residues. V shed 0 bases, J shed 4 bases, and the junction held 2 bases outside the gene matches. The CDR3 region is CASSYSTGPTEAFF. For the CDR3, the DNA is TGTGCCAGCAGTTACTCGACAGGGCCCACTGAAGCTTTCTTT.

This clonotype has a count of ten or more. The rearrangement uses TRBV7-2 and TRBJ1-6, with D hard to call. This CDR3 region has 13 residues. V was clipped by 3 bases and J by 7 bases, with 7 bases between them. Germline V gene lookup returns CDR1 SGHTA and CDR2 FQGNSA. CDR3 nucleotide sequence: TGTGCCAGCAGCTTGTCCCAGAATTCACCCCTCCACTTT. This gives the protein CASSLSQNSPLHF.

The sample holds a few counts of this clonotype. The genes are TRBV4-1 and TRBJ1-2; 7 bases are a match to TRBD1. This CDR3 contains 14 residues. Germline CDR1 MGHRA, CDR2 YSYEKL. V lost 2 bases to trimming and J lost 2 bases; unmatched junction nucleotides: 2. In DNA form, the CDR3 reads TGCGCCAGCAGCCAAACCAGGGGGAACTATGGCTACACCTTC. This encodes CASSQTRGNYGYTF.

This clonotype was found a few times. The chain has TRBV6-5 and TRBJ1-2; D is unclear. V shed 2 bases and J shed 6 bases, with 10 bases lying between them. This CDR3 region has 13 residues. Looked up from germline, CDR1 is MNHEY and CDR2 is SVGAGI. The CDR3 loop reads CASSYVIGDGYTF. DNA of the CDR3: TGTGCCAGCAGTTACGTCATTGGCGATGGCTACACCTTC.

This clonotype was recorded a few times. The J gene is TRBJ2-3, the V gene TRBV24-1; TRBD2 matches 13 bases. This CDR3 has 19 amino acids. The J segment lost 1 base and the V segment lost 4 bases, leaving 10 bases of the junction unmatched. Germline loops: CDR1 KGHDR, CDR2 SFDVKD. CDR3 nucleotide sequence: TGTGCCACCAGTGACCCCGGGACTAGCGGGATCTGGGGCACAGATACGCAGTATTTT. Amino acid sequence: CATSDPGTSGIWGTDTQYF.

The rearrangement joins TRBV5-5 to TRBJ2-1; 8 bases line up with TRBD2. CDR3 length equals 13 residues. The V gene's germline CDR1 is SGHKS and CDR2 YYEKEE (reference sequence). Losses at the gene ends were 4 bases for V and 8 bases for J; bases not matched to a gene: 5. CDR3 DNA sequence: TGTGCCAGCAGCACAGAGCGGGGGTATGAGCAGTTCTTC. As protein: CASSTERGYEQFF.

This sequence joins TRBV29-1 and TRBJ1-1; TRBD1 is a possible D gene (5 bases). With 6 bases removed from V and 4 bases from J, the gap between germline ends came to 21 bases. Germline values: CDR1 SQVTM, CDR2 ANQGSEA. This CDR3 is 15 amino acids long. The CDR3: CSVLDLGTRGTEAFF. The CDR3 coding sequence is TGCAGCGTCCTAGACTTAGGGACCAGAGGCACTGAAGCTTTCTTT. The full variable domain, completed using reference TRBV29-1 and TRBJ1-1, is SAVISQKPSRDICQRGTSLTIQCQVDSQVTMMFWYRQQPGQSLTLIATANQGSEATYESGFVIDKFPISRPNLTFSTLTVSNMSPEDSSIYLCSVLDLGTRGTEAFFGQGTRLTVV.

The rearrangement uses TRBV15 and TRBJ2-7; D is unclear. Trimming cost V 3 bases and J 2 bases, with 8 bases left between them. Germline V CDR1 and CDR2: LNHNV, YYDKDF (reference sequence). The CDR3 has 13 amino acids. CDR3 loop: CATSSANPYEQYF. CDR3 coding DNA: TGTGCCACCAGCAGCGCAAACCCCTACGAGCAGTACTTC.

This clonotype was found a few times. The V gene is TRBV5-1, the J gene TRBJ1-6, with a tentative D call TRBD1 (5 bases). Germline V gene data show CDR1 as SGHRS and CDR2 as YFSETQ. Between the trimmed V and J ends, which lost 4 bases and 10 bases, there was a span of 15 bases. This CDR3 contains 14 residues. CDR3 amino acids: CASSPRDPGSPLHF. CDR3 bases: TGCGCCAGCAGCCCCAGGGATCCAGGGTCACCCCTCCACTTT.

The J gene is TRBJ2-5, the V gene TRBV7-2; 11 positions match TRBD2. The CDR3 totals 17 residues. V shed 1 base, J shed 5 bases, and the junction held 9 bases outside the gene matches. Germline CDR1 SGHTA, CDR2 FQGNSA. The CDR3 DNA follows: TGTGCCAGCAGCTTAGTAGCGGGAGGGCCGTTAGGGGAGACCCAGTACTTC. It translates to CASSLVAGGPLGETQYF.

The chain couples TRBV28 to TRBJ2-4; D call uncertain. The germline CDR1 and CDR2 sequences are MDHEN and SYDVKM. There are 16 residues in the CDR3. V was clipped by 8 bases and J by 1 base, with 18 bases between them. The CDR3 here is CASGTRPWPAKNIQYF. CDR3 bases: TGTGCCAGCGGCACTCGGCCCTGGCCGGCCAAAAACATTCAGTACTTC.

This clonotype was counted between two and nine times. CDR3 protein: CSAKSGTSSYNEQFF. The CDR3 DNA is TGCAGTGCCAAGTCCGGGACCAGCTCCTACAATGAGCAGTTCTTC. The chain couples TRBV20-1 to TRBJ2-1; possibly TRBD1 or TRBD2 for D (5 bases each). CDR3 length: 15 amino acids. The germline V gene encodes CDR1 DFQATT and CDR2 SNEGSKA (reference sequence). Trimming removed 6 bases at V and 0 bases at J, with 15 bases between.